Following are 14 T cell receptor beta chains from one sample sequenced in a study of shared T cell receptors in the human thymus. Sequenced by immunoSEQ multiplex PCR; TCRdb stores in-frame clones only, minus some. The table shows about 730,000 clones, with approximately 85% occurring only once. This sample was shared with a second study, whose subject was human thymus T cells.

The sample comprised thymocytes. These receptors all come from a girl less than two years old with a congenital heart defect.

This rearrangement joins TRBV4-1 to TRBJ1-2; weak D call: TRBD1 (5 bases). V dropped 1 base and J dropped 7 bases, with 7 bases sitting between them. The CDR3 sequence is 12 residues long. CDR1 MGHRA and CDR2 YSYEKL come from the germline V gene. The CDR3 DNA reads as TGCGCCAGCAGCCAAGCGGACATTGGCTACACCTTC. Translation gives CASSQADIGYTF.

V is TRBV6-1 and J is TRBJ1-3; 7 positions agree with TRBD1. CDR3 length: 16 residues. V was clipped by 4 bases and J by 2 bases; unmatched bases: 8. Per germline, CDR1 MNHNS and CDR2 SASEGT. The CDR3: CASSVQTGEAGNTIYF. The CDR3 DNA is TGTGCCAGCAGTGTGCAAACAGGGGAGGCTGGAAACACCATATATTTT.

The V gene is TRBV5-5, the J gene TRBJ1-2; D unresolved. Germline CDR1 SGHKS, CDR2 YYEKEE (reference sequence). Trimming left V 0 bases short and J 5 bases short, with 11 bases between. The CDR3 is made up of 14 amino acids. The CDR3 nucleotides are TGTGCCAGCAGCTTGGACTCGGCGGGGTATGGCTACACCTTC. Protein product: CASSLDSAGYGYTF.

The chain employs TRBV4-3 and TRBJ1-1; no reliable D call. Germline lookup yields CDR1 LGHNA and CDR2 YSLEER. The CDR3 contains 13 residues. V was shortened by 5 bases and J by 3 bases, with 10 bases between the two germline ends. CDR3 loop: CASSIWEDTEAFF. In DNA form, the CDR3 reads TGCGCCAGCAGCATATGGGAGGACACTGAAGCTTTCTTT.

V is TRBV4-1 and J is TRBJ2-1; 11 bases map to TRBD2. There are 19 residues in the CDR3. The germline V gene encodes CDR1 MGHRA and CDR2 YSYEKL. Trimming cost V 1 base and J 4 bases; bases outside gene matches: 12. The CDR3 DNA follows: TGCGCCAGCAGCCAAGCGGTAGTGACTAGCGGGGAACTATACAATGAGCAGTTCTTC. Its protein product is CASSQAVVTSGELYNEQFF.

The chain employs TRBV7-3 and TRBJ1-2; possibly TRBD1 for D (5 bases). CDR1 is SGHTA and CDR2 is FQGTGA in the germline V gene. Trimming removed 5 bases at V and 2 bases at J, with 9 bases between. The length of the CDR3 is 13 residues. CDR3 sequence reads: CASSLQENYGYTF. CDR3 nucleotides: TGTGCCAGCAGCCTACAGGAGAACTATGGCTACACCTTC.

This clone has only a few counts. The chain joins TRBV4-3 to TRBJ1-4; tentative D call: TRBD1 (6 bases). Germline V gene lookup returns CDR1 LGHNA and CDR2 YSLEER. This CDR3 spans 15 amino acids. V lost 4 bases to trimming and J lost 8 bases, with 17 bases between them. The CDR3 DNA reads as TGCGCCAGCAGCCCGATGCCAGGCAGGGGCGAAAAACTGTTTTTT. It specifies CASSPMPGRGEKLFF.

This clone came up a few times. J is TRBJ2-1 and V is TRBV5-1, with 8 bases matching TRBD1. The J segment lost 2 bases and the V segment lost 4 bases, leaving 17 bases of the junction unmatched. This CDR3 has 19 amino acids. Germline values: CDR1 SGHRS, CDR2 YFSETQ. The CDR3 region is CASSPRGGDRSVTYNEQFF. The CDR3 DNA reads as TGCGCCAGCAGCCCGCGGGGTGGGGACAGGTCAGTGACCTACAATGAGCAGTTCTTC. Filled out from reference TRBV5-1 and TRBJ2-1, the complete variable domain reads KAGVTQTPRYLIKTRGQQVTLSCSPISGHRSVSWYQQTPGQGLQFLFEYFSETQRNKGNFPGRFSGRQFSNSRSEMNVSTLELGDSALYLCASSPRGGDRSVTYNEQFFGPGTRLTVL.

The chain has TRBV25-1 and TRBJ1-6; D unresolved. The CDR3 has 13 residues. Trimming removed 5 bases at V and 13 bases at J, with 15 bases between. The germline CDR1 and CDR2 sequences are MGHDK and SYGVNS. DNA for the CDR3: TGTGCCAGCAGTCCCCATTCAGGTAATCCCCTCCACTTT. It codes for CASSPHSGNPLHF.

The chain recombines TRBV2 with TRBJ1-5; no clear D. Trimming took 4 bases from V and 0 from J, leaving 13 bases between them. The CDR3 loop spans 16 amino acids. Germline CDR1 SNHLY, CDR2 FYNNEI. The CDR3 sequence: CASSGALLYSNQPQHF. The CDR3 bases are TGTGCCAGCAGTGGTGCATTACTATATAGCAATCAGCCCCAGCATTTT.

Remarks on this clone: The junction departs from the called germline gene at one end, perhaps through a read error. J is TRBJ1-3 and V is TRBV11-2; the D gene is possibly TRBD1 (6 bases). The CDR3 length is 18 residues. Looked up from germline, CDR1 is SGHAT and CDR2 is FQNNGV. CDR3 in DNA: TGTGCCAGCAGCCGAAAGCTGACCCAGGGGATAGTTGGAGACACCATATATTTT. Amino acids: CASSRKLTQGIVGDTIYF.

The V gene is TRBV11-2, the J gene TRBJ1-2, with no clear D. Deletions cut 9 bases from V and 7 bases from J, with 3 bases between. The V gene's germline CDR1 is SGHAT and CDR2 FQNNGV. The CDR3 has 8 amino acids. CDR3 DNA sequence: TGTGCCAGTCGTGGCTACACCTTC. This sequence encodes CASRGYTF. Full variable domain (remainder filled in from reference TRBV11-2 and TRBJ1-2): EAGVAQSPRYKIIEKRQSVAFWCNPISGHATLYWYQQILGQGPKLLIQFQNNGVVDDSQLPKDRFSAERLKGVDSTLKIQPAKLEDSAVYLCASRGYTFGSGTRLTVV.

The chain employs TRBV10-2 and TRBJ1-5; D is uncertain. The CDR3 loop spans 14 amino acids. Germline assignment: CDR1 WSHSY and CDR2 SAAADI. V was trimmed by 3 bases and J by 4 bases, leaving 10 bases between them. DNA of the CDR3: TGCGCCAGCAGTGAACCGGGAGGGAATCAGCCCCAGCATTTT. This encodes CASSEPGGNQPQHF.

This sequence joins TRBV6-5 and TRBJ1-2; D uncertain. This CDR3 has 16 amino acids. V lost 0 bases and J 4 bases, leaving 15 bases between the germline ends. Germline V gene data show CDR1 as MNHEY and CDR2 as SVGAGI. For the CDR3, the DNA is TGTGCCAGCAGTTACTCCAACTACCGGAGGAGCTATGGCTACACCTTC. It encodes CASSYSNYRRSYGYTF.